This T cell receptor beta chain was identified during a study of blood T cell repertoires in COVID-19. V was pared by 5 bases and J by 5 bases, with 24 bases between. The CDR3 extends over 17 amino acids. The germline gives CDR1 SGHTA, CDR2 FQGNSA. This clone occurred once. Authors' methods: Quantification of nucleated cells was approximated via reference gene primer amplification. The assay was immunoSEQ multiplex PCR, and TCRdb's table has in-frame clones only and misses some. That table supplies the V and J calls and clone size; D and trimming were determined from the DNA. This sample has hundreds of thousands of clones; over 70% occur once, and the top ten carry around 6%.

The chain is built from TRBV7-2 and TRBJ1-1; weak D call: TRBD1 (6 bases). Sequencing input: peripheral blood. The source of this sequence is a woman between 50 and 59 years old with COVID-19, enrolled during active disease. The CDR3 reads CASSPRMGAITGTEAFF. In DNA, the CDR3 is TGTGCCAGCAGCCCTCGGATGGGGGCAATAACGGGGACTGAAGCTTTCTTT.